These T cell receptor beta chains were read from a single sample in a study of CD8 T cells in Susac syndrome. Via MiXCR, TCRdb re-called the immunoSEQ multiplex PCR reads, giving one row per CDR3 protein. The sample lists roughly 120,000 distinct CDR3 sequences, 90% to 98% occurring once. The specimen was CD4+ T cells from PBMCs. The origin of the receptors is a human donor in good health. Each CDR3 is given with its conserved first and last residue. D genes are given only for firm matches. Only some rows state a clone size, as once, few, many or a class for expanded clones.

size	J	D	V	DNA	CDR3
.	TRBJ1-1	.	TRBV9	TGTGCCAGCAGCGTAGTAGACTGGAGGGACACTGAAGCTTTCTTT	CASSVVDWRDTEAFF
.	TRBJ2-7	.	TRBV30	TGTGCCTGGAGTGTACAATCAGGGACTCGATCCTACGAGCAGTACTTC	CAWSVQSGTRSYEQYF
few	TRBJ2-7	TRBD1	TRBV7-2	TGTGCCAGCAGCTTAGGGGGACAGGTCTACGAGCAGTACTTC	CASSLGGQVYEQYF
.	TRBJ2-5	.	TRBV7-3	TGTGCCAGCAGCTTAACGGGACTCTCGTACCAAGAGACCCAGTACTTC	CASSLTGLSYQETQYF
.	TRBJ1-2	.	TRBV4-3	TGCGCCAGCAGCGTACAGGGACATAACTATGGCTACACCTTC	CASSVQGHNYGYTF
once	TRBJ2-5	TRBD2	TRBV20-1	TGCAGTGCCAGCGACGAGCGGGGGGTGTGGACCCAGTACTTC	CSASDERGVWTQYF
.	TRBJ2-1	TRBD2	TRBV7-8	TGTGCCAGCAGCTTAGCGAGTAGGAGCGGGAGGGGTGAGCAGTTCTTC	CASSLASRSGRGEQFF
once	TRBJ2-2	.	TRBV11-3	TGTGCCAGCAGCGAACAGATCACCGGGGAGCTGTTTTTT	CASSEQITGELFF
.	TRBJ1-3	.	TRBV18	TGTGCCAGCTCAGCAGACTCTGGAAACACCATATATTTT	CASSADSGNTIYF
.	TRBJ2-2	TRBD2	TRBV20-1	TGCAGTGCTAGAGCTAGCGGGGGGTACACAACCGGGGAGCTGTTTTTT	CSARASGGYTTGELFF
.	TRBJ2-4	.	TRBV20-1	TGCAGTGCTAAGGGGCATGGAAACATTCAGTACTTC	CSAKGHGNIQYF
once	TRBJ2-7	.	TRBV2	TGTGCCAGCAATGGCGAGCCCTACGAGCAGTACTTC	CASNGEPYEQYF
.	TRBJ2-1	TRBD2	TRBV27	TGTGCCAGCAGCCCGACTAGCGATTGGACCAACAATGAGCAGTTCTTC	CASSPTSDWTNNEQFF
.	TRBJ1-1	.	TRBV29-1	TGCAGCGTTGTAAAGGGCACTGAAGCTTTCTTT	CSVVKGTEAFF
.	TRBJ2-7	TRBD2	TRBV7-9	TGTGCCAGCAGCTTAGCTAGCGGGAATACCGAGCAGTACTTC	CASSLASGNTEQYF
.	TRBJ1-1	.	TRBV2	TGTGCCAGCAGTGTGGCCCCTCAGGGCACTGAAGCTTTCTTT	CASSVAPQGTEAFF
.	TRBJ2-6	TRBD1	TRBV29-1	TGCAGCGTTGTGGTTAGTAGAGGGGGCGTCATCGATCCTGGGGCCAACGTCCTGACTTTC	CSVVVSRGGVIDPGANVLTF
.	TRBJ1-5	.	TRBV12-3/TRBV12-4	TGTGCCAGCAGTCTCTCCCCGGGGGCGGGGCAGCCCCAGCATTTT	CASSLSPGAGQPQHF
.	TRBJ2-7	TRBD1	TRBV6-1	TGTGCCAGCAGCGTCCTTCCCGACAGGGCCGGAAAAAAGAGCTCCTACGAGCAGTACTTC	CASSVLPDRAGKKSSYEQYF
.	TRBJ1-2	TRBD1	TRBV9	TGTGCCAGCAGCGTAGAGGGACAGACTAACTATGGCTACACCTTC	CASSVEGQTNYGYTF
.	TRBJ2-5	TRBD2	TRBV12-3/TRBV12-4	TGTGCCAGCAGTTTTAGCTTTGGGGGGGTCGAGACCCAGTACTTC	CASSFSFGGVETQYF
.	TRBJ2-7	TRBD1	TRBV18	TGTGCCAGCTCACCGGGACAGGGCGTTTACGAGCAGTACTTC	CASSPGQGVYEQYF
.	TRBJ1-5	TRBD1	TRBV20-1	TGCAGTGCTAGAGACCGGTTGAGAGGACAGGGAAACCAGCCCCAGCATTTT	CSARDRLRGQGNQPQHF
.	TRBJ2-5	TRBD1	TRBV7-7	TGTGCTAGCAGCGGGACAGGGCATGGGGAGACCCAGTACTTC	CASSGTGHGETQYF
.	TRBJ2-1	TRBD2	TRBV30	TGTGCCTGGAGTTTGGTGGCGGGGGGGAGCAATGAGCAGTTCTTC	CAWSLVAGGSNEQFF
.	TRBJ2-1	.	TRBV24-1	TGTGCCACCAGTGATCCCCGGACAGCTTACAATGAGCAGTTCTTC	CATSDPRTAYNEQFF
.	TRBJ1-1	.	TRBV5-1	TGCGCCAGCAGCCAAACGGTGGTGAACACTGAAGCTTTCTTT	CASSQTVVNTEAFF
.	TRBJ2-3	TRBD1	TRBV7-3	TGTGCCAGCAGCTTATGGGGGACAGGGACAGATACGCAGTATTTT	CASSLWGTGTDTQYF
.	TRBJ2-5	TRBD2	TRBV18	TGTGCCAGCTCATACGGGGGACTAGCGGGACAAGAGACCCAGTACTTC	CASSYGGLAGQETQYF
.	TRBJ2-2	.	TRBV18	TGTGCCAGCTCACCCCCGGAGGGGATCACCGGGGAGCTGTTTTTT	CASSPPEGITGELFF
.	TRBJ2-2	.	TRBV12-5	TGTGCTAGTGGTTATTTGCCCGGGGAGCTGTTTTTT	CASGYLPGELFF
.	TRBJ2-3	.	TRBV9	TGTGCCAGCAGCGATGACTCCGGGACACGGACCACAGATACGCAGTATTTT	CASSDDSGTRTTDTQYF
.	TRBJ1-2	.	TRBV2	TGTGCCAGGCAACTAGGGGATTCTAACTATGGCTACACCTTC	CARQLGDSNYGYTF
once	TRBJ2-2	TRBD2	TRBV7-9	TGTGCCAGCAGCTTATCCCGACTAGCGGATAGACAGAACACCGGGGAGCTGTTTTTT	CASSLSRLADRQNTGELFF
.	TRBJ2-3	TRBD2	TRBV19	TGTGCCAGTAGTATCGGACTAGGGGGCACAGATACGCAGTATTTT	CASSIGLGGTDTQYF
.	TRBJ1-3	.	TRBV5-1	TGCGCCAGCAGCTTGGAGGGAAGCTCTGGAAACACCATATATTTT	CASSLEGSSGNTIYF
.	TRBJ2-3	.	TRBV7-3	TGTGCCAGCAGCTTAACCAACGGTCTGAGTACAGATACGCAGTATTTT	CASSLTNGLSTDTQYF
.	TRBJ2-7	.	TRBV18	TGTGCCAGCTCCCAAGGGTACACGGGGGAGCAGTACTTC	CASSQGYTGEQYF
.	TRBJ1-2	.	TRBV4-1	TGCGCCAGCAGAGGGAGCCCCGGGGAACCTGGTAACTATGGCTACACCTTC	CASRGSPGEPGNYGYTF
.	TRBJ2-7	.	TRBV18	TGTGCCAGCTCACCTCGGCGCGTCGAGCAGTACTTC	CASSPRRVEQYF
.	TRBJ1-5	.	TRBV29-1	TGCAGCGGGGGCCACAGATCTACTCAGCCCCAGCATTTT	CSGGHRSTQPQHF